The TCR beta chain under discussion was sequenced for a study of T cells expressing NK-cell markers. Across the whole study: All TCR beta repertoires analysed originated from sorted CD3+CD56+NKG2C+, CD3+CD56+NKG2C- and CD3+CD56-NKG2C+ T cells. One of eight sequenced donors was HCMV-seronegative; the other seven were seropositive.

Details on this clonotype: No antigen is known for it.

Using the 5' RACE reads, TCRdb records one entry per CDR3 protein without DNA. The specimen's table records about 380,000 distinct CDR3 sequences. Study findings and constraints: Expanded clones of NKG2C+ T cells had an unclear HCMV specificity. CD8+ T cells in roughly six donors included dominant NKG2C+ clonotypes at roughly 1.0-7.0%.

The CDR3 totals 15 residues. Germline V lookup: CDR1 SNHLY, CDR2 FYNNEI. The source material was blood T cells: a sorted CD56 or NKG2C T cell subset, CD4+ or CD8+ T cells, or bulk PBMC T cells (not recorded which). The rearrangement links TRBV2 to TRBJ2-2; there is no DNA to check the TCRdb D call of TRBD2. This sequence originates from a man between 18 and 69 years old in good health. This CDR3 is CASNPGLALTGELFF.